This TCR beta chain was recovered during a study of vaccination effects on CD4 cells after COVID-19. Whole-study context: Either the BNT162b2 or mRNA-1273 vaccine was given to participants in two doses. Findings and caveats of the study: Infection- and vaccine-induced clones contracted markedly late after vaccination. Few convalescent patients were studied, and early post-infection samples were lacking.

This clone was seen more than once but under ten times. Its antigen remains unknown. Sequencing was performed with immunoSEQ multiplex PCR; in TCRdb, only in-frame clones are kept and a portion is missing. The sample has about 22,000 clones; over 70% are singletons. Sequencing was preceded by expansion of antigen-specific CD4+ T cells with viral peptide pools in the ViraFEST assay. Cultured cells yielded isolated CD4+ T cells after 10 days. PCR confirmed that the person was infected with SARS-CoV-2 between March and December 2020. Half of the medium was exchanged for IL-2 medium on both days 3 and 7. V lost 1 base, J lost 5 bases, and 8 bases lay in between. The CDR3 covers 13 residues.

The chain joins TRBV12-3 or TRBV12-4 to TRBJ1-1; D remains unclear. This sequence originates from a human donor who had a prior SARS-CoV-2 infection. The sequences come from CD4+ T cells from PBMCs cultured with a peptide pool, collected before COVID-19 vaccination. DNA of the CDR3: TGTGCCAGCAGTTTAGAAATCGGTACTGAAGCTTTCTTT. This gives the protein CASSLEIGTEAFF.